A selection of T cell receptor beta chains follows, all from one sample in a study of blood T cell repertoires in COVID-19. Using immunoSEQ multiplex PCR, the repertoire was profiled, and TCRdb retains in-frame clones only, with some absent. The sample shows 300,000 or so clones, roughly 87% of them seen only once. The material sequenced was PBMCs or T cells enriched from blood (not recorded which). Receptor source: a young woman who had recovered from COVID-19. Each CDR3 is given with its conserved first and last residue. The D gene is left open where the match is weak. Part of the rows lack a size; the others show once, few, many or a class for expanded clones.

v_call	j_call	clone_size	d_call	cdr3_aa	cdr3_nt
TRBV7-9	TRBJ2-7	NA	TRBD1	CASRPTGFSYEQYF	TGTGCCAGCAGACCGACAGGGTTCTCCTACGAGCAGTACTTC
TRBV6-2/TRBV6-3	TRBJ1-1	once	NA	CASSYSKERRQINTEAFF	TGTGCCAGCAGTTACTCGAAAGAAAGGAGGCAGATTAACACTGAAGCTTTCTTT
TRBV2	TRBJ2-3	NA	TRBD2	CASSENGGIGLVTDTQYF	TGTGCCAGCAGTGAAAACGGCGGGATCGGACTAGTCACAGATACGCAGTATTTT
TRBV7-2	TRBJ1-2	NA	NA	CASSLDSPYGYTF	TGTGCCAGCAGCCTGGACAGCCCCTATGGCTACACCTTC
TRBV5-1	TRBJ2-6	NA	NA	CASSPTFSGANVLTF	TGCGCCAGCAGCCCGACTTTCTCTGGGGCCAACGTCCTGACTTTC
TRBV18	TRBJ1-6	NA	NA	CASSRSAGDSPLHF	TGTGCCAGCTCCCGAAGTGCGGGAGATTCACCCCTCCACTTT
TRBV11-3	TRBJ2-2	NA	NA	CASSPGQHDPAPTGELFF	TGTGCCAGCAGCCCCGGACAGCACGACCCAGCACCCACCGGGGAGCTGTTTTTT
TRBV5-4	TRBJ2-7	NA	NA	CASSYRSMQTYEQYF	TGTGCCAGCAGCTACCGGTCCATGCAAACGTACGAGCAGTACTTC
TRBV5-1	TRBJ2-7	NA	NA	CASSARAHEQYF	TGCGCCAGCAGTGCCAGGGCCCACGAGCAGTACTTC
TRBV10-2	TRBJ2-2	NA	NA	CASSESARYTGELFF	TGCGCCAGCAGTGAGTCGGCACGATACACCGGGGAGCTGTTTTTT
TRBV30	TRBJ1-3	NA	NA	CAWAPFIGGADGNTIYF	TGTGCCTGGGCCCCCTTTATAGGGGGGGCGGATGGAAACACCATATATTTT
TRBV25-1	TRBJ2-5	NA	TRBD1	CASSKRQGAPQETQYF	TGTGCCAGCAGTAAGCGACAGGGGGCGCCTCAAGAGACCCAGTACTTC
TRBV12-5	TRBJ1-2	NA	NA	CASGRGNGVYGYTF	TGTGCTAGTGGGAGGGGGAATGGGGTTTATGGCTACACCTTC
TRBV30	TRBJ1-2	NA	NA	CAQQNYNYGYTF	TGTGCCCAACAGAATTATAACTATGGCTACACCTTC
TRBV7-2	TRBJ1-1	NA	NA	CASSLSWNTEAFF	TGTGCCAGCAGCTTGTCATGGAACACTGAAGCTTTCTTT
TRBV5-4	TRBJ2-7	NA	TRBD2	CASSDVGGSYEQYF	TGTGCCAGCAGCGATGTGGGAGGGTCCTACGAGCAGTACTTC
TRBV30	TRBJ2-7	NA	TRBD1	CAWSVGTGPYEQYF	TGTGCCTGGAGTGTCGGGACAGGGCCCTACGAGCAGTACTTC
TRBV7-2	TRBJ2-7	NA	TRBD1	CASSLVGQNYEQYF	TGTGCCAGCAGCTTAGTGGGACAGAACTACGAGCAGTACTTC
TRBV19	TRBJ2-2	NA	NA	CASTEGSNTGELFF	TGTGCCAGTACGGAGGGGTCAAACACCGGGGAGCTGTTTTTT
TRBV14	TRBJ2-3	NA	NA	CASSQDEGTTDTQYF	TGTGCCAGCAGCCAAGATGAGGGCACCACAGATACGCAGTATTTT
TRBV7-9	TRBJ1-3	NA	TRBD1	CASSRQDRAFTGNTIYF	TGTGCCAGCAGCCGACAGGACAGGGCTTTTACTGGAAACACCATATATTTT
TRBV19	TRBJ1-5	few	NA	CASSRASNQPQHF	TGTGCCAGTAGTAGAGCTAGCAATCAGCCCCAGCATTTT
TRBV7-6	TRBJ2-3	NA	TRBD2	CASSLAGGAWDTQYF	TGTGCCAGCAGCTTGGCCGGGGGGGCCTGGGATACGCAGTATTTT
TRBV19	TRBJ2-3	NA	TRBD2	CASSASSGARTDTQYF	TGTGCCAGTAGTGCATCTAGCGGGGCCCGCACAGATACGCAGTATTTT
TRBV6-5	TRBJ1-2	NA	NA	CASSSRYGYTF	TGTGCCAGCAGTTCCCGTTATGGCTACACCTTC
TRBV28	TRBJ1-4	NA	TRBD1	CASSPGDRSDEKLFF	TGTGCCAGCAGTCCCGGGGACAGATCGGATGAAAAACTGTTTTTT
TRBV13	TRBJ1-1	NA	NA	CASSLKGRGWNTEAFF	TGTGCCAGCAGCTTAAAGGGGCGCGGTTGGAACACTGAAGCTTTCTTT
TRBV7-2	TRBJ2-7	NA	TRBD1	CASSSSGGEQYF	TGTGCCAGCAGCTCATCAGGGGGCGAGCAGTACTTC
TRBV5-4	TRBJ2-7	NA	TRBD1	CASSPRQGTDEQYF	TGTGCCAGCAGCCCCCGACAGGGGACCGACGAGCAGTACTTC
TRBV28	TRBJ2-5	NA	TRBD2	CASSFIPSSGGQETQYF	TGTGCCAGCAGTTTCATCCCATCTAGCGGGGGGCAAGAGACCCAGTACTTC
TRBV5-1	TRBJ2-6	NA	TRBD1	CASSRTGDGANVLTF	TGCGCCAGCAGCCGGACAGGGGACGGGGCCAACGTCCTGACTTTC
TRBV7-9	TRBJ1-6	NA	TRBD1	CASSQRTGGNSPLHF	TGTGCCAGCAGCCAAAGGACAGGGGGCAATTCACCCCTCCACTTT
TRBV5-1	TRBJ2-2	NA	TRBD1	CASSQKPGTVNTGELFF	TGCGCCAGCAGCCAAAAACCCGGGACAGTAAACACCGGGGAGCTGTTTTTT
TRBV5-6	TRBJ2-2	once	NA	CASSFNRGSTGELFF	TGTGCCAGCAGCTTTAACCGGGGAAGCACCGGGGAGCTGTTTTTT
TRBV3-1/TRBV3-2	TRBJ1-2	once	NA	CASSQAVGNYGYTF	TGTGCCAGCAGCCAAGCGGTCGGGAACTATGGCTACACCTTC
TRBV11-2	TRBJ2-3	once	TRBD2	CASSLAPQRGGGTDTQYF	TGTGCCAGCAGCTTAGCCCCACAGCGGGGGGGCGGCACAGATACGCAGTATTTT
TRBV12-3/TRBV12-4	TRBJ1-2	NA	TRBD1	CASRPGTGVGYTF	TGTGCCAGCAGACCCGGGACAGGGGTTGGCTACACCTTC
TRBV5-1	TRBJ2-7	NA	NA	CASRVEAGGEQYF	TGCGCCAGCAGGGTAGAGGCCGGTGGAGAGCAGTACTTC
TRBV5-1	TRBJ2-3	NA	NA	CASSLGGGGFSSTDTQYF	TGCGCCAGCAGCTTGGGCGGTGGCGGTTTTTCTAGCACAGATACGCAGTATTTT
TRBV11-2	TRBJ1-6	NA	TRBD1	CASSLRTGGDSPLHF	TGTGCCAGCAGCCTAAGGACAGGGGGGGATTCACCCCTCCACTTT
TRBV6-2/TRBV6-3	TRBJ1-1	NA	NA	CASSYSPSEAFF	TGTGCCAGCAGTTATTCCCCCTCCGAAGCTTTCTTT